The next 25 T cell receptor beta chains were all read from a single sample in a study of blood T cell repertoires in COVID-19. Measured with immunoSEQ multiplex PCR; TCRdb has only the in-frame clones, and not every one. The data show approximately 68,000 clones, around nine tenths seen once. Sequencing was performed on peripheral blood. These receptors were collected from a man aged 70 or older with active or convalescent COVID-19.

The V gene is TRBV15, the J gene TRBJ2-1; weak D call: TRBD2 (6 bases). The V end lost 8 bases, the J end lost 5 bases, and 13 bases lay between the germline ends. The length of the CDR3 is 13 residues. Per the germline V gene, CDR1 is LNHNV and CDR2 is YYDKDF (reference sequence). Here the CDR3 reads CATQRDLHNEQFF. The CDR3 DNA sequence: TGTGCCACCCAACGGGACTTACACAATGAGCAGTTCTTC. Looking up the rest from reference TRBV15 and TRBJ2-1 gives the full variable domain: DAMVIQNPRYQVTQFGKPVTLSCSQTLNHNVMYWYQQKSSQAPKLLFHYYDKDFNNEADTPDNFQSRRPNTSFCFLDIRSPGLGDTAMYLCATQRDLHNEQFFGPGTRLTVL.

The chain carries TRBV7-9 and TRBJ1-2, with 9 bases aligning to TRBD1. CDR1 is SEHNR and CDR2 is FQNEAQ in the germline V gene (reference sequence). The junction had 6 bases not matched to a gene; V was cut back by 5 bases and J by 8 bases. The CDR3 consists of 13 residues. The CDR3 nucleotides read TGTGCCAGCAGCCCCGGGACAGGGAACGGCTACACCTTC. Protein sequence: CASSPGTGNGYTF.

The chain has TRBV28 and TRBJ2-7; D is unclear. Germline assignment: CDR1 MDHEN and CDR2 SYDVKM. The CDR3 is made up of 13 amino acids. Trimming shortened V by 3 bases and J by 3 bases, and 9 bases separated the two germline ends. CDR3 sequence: CASSFGALYEQYF. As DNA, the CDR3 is TGTGCCAGCAGTTTTGGAGCCCTCTACGAGCAGTACTTC.

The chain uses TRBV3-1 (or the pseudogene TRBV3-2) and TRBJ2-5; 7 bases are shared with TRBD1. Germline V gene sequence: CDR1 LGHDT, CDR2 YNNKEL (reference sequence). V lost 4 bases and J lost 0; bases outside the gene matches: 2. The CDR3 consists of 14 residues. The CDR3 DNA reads TGTGCCAGCAGCCTCACAGGGGACCAAGAGACCCAGTACTTC. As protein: CASSLTGDQETQYF.

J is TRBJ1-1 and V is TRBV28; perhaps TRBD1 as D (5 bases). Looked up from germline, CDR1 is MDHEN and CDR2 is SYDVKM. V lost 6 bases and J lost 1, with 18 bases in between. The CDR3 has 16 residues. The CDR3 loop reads CASRGAGMGPNTEAFF. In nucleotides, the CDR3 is TGTGCCAGCAGAGGAGCGGGCATGGGGCCGAACACTGAAGCTTTCTTT.

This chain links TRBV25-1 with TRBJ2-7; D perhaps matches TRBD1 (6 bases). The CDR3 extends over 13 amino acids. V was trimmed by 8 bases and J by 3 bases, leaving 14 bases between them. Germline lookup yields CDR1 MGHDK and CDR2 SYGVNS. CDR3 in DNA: TGTGCCAGCGCTCCCACAGGGATCTACGAGCAGTACTTC. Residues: CASAPTGIYEQYF.

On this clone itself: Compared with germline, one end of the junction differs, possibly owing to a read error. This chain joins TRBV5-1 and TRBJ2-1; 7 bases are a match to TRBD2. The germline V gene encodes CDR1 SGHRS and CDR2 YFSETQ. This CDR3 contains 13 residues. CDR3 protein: CASSLGFRDYPIF. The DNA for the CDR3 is TGCGCCAGCAGCTTGGGGTTCCGGGACTACCCGATCTTC.

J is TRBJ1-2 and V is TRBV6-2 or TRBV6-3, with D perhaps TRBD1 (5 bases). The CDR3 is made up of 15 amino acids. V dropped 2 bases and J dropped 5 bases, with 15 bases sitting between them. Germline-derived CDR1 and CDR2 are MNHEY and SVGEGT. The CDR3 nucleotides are TGTGCCAGCAGTTACGCCCGGGGGAGTGAGTATGGCTACACCTTC. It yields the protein CASSYARGSEYGYTF.

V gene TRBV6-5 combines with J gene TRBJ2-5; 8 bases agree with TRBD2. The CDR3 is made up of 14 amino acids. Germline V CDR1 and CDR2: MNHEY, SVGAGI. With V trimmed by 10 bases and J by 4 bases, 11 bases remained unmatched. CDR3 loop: CATGGGRWGETQYF. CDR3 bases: TGTGCCACCGGGGGGGGCCGTTGGGGAGAGACCCAGTACTTC.

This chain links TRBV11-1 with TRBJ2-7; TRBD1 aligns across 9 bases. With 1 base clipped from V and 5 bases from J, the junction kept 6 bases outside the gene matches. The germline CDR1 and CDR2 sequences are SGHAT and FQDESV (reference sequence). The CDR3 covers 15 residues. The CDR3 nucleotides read TGTGCCAGCAGCTTAGGAGGGACAGGGCGTAACGAGCAGTACTTC. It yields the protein CASSLGGTGRNEQYF.

CDR3 loop: CASSRRVAGGPPYEQYF. The CDR3 DNA reads TGTGCCAGCAGCCGAAGGGTTGCGGGAGGGCCCCCCTACGAGCAGTACTTC. The chain has TRBV2 and TRBJ2-7, with 9 bases matching TRBD2. Unmatched junction bases numbered 14, after V lost 6 bases and J lost 2 bases. The CDR3 totals 17 residues. Germline assignment: CDR1 SNHLY and CDR2 FYNNEI.

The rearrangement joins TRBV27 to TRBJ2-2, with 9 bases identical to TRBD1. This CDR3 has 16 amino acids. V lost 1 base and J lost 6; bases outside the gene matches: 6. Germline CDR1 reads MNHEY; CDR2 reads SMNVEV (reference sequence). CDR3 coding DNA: TGTGCCAGCAGTTTATGGGCAACAGGGGGCTCCGGGGAGCTGTTTTTT. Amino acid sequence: CASSLWATGGSGELFF.

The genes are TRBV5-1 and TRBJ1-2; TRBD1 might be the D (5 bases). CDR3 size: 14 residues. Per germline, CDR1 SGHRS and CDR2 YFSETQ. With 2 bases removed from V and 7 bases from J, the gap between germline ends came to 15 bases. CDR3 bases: TGCGCCAGCAGCTTATCAGGGTCTGGAAGTGGCTACACCTTC. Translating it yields CASSLSGSGSGYTF.

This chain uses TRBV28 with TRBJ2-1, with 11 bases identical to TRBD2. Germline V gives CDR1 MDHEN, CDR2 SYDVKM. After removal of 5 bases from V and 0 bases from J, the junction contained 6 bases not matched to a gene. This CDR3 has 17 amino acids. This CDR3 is CASSQTSGTFSYNEQFF. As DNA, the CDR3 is TGTGCCAGCAGTCAGACTAGCGGGACCTTCTCCTACAATGAGCAGTTCTTC.

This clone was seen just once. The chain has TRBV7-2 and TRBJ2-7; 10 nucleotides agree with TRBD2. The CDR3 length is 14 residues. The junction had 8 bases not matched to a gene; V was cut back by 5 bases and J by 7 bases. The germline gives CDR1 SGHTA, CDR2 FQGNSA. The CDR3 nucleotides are TGTGCCAGCAGCCCGAGCGGGGGGGCCGATGAGCAGTACTTC. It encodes CASSPSGGADEQYF.

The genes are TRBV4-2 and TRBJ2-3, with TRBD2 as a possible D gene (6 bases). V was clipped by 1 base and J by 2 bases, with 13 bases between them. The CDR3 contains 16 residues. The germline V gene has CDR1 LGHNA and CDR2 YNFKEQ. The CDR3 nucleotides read TGTGCCAGCAGCCAAGGCGAGGGCGGGGTCACAGATACGCAGTATTTT. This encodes CASSQGEGGVTDTQYF.

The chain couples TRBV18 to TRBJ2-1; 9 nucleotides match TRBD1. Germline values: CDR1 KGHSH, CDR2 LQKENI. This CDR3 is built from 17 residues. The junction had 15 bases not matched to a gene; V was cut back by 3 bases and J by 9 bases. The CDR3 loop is CASSPQQGALGHAEQFF. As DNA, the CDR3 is TGTGCCAGCTCACCGCAACAGGGGGCGCTTGGACACGCTGAGCAGTTCTTC.

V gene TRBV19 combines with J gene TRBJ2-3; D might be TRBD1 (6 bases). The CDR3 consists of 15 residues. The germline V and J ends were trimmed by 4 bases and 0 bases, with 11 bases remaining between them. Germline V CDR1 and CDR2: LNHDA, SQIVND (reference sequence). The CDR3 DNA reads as TGTGCCAGTAGTACACTGGGGGCTAGCACAGATACGCAGTATTTT. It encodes CASSTLGASTDTQYF.

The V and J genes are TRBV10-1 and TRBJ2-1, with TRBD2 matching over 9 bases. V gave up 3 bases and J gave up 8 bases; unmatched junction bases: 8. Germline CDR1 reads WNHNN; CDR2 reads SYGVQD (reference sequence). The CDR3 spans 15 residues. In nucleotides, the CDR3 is TGCGCCAGCAGTGATAGGCGGGGGGGCTTGGATGAGCAGTTCTTC. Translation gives CASSDRRGGLDEQFF.

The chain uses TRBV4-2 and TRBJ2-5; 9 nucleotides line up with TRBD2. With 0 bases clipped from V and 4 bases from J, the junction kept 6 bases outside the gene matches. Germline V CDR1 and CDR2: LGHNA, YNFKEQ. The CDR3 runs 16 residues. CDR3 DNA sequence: TGTGCCAGCAGCCAAGATCCGGGAGCGGGAGGAGAGACCCAGTACTTC. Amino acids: CASSQDPGAGGETQYF.

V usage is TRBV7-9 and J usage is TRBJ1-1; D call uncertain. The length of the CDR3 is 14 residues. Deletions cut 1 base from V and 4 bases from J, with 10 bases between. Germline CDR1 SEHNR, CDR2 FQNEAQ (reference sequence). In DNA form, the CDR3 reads TGTGCCAGCAGCTTAGTCGGGGTGAGCACTGAAGCTTTCTTT. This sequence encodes CASSLVGVSTEAFF.

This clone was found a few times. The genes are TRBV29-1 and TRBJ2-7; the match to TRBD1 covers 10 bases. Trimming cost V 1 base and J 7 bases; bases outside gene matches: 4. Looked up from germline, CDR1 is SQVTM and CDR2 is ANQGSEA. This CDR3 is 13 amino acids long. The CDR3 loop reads CSVEGTGGGEQYF. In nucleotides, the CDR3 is TGCAGCGTTGAAGGGACAGGGGGGGGTGAGCAGTACTTC.

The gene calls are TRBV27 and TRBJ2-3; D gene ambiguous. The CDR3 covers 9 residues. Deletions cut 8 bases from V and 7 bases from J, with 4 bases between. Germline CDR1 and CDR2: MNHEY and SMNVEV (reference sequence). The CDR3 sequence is CASGYTQYF. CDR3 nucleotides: TGTGCCAGCGGCTATACGCAGTATTTT.

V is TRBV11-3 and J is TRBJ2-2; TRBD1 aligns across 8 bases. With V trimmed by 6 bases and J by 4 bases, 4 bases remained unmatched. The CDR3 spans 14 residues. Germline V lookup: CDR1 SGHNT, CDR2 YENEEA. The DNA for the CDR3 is TGTGCCAGCAGAACAACAGGGGGCACCGGGGAGCTGTTTTTT. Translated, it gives CASRTTGGTGELFF.

CDR3 coding DNA: TGTGCCAGCACCAATACAGGGGCCCCTAACTATGGCTACACCTTC. Translation gives CASTNTGAPNYGYTF. The gene calls are TRBV28 and TRBJ1-2; 7 bases are a match to TRBD1. V shed 7 bases, J shed 0 bases, and the junction held 8 bases outside the gene matches. This CDR3 has 15 amino acids. Germline values: CDR1 MDHEN, CDR2 SYDVKM.